This TCR beta chain derives from a study of T cell responses to AZD1222 COVID-19 vaccine. Sequenced by immunoSEQ multiplex PCR; TCRdb stores in-frame clones only, minus some. The data show 57,000 or so clones, 81% seen once. Notes on this clone: Its antigen remains unknown.

Germline-derived CDR1 and CDR2 are MNHEY and SVGEGT. This CDR3 comprises 15 residues. Trimming shortened V by 6 bases and J by 5 bases, and 19 bases separated the two germline ends. Regarding the study as a whole: Clonal diversity may have been underestimated, and the donors were mostly white British, with more females than males.

The starting material was peripheral blood, obtained 28 days after the second AZD1222 dose. The clonotype originates from an adult who received the AZD1222 COVID-19 vaccine. The rearrangement uses TRBV6-2 or TRBV6-3 and TRBJ2-5; TRBD1 is a possible D gene (6 bases). The CDR3 here is CASSRRTGYVETQYF. The CDR3 DNA reads as TGTGCCAGCAGCCGACGAACAGGGTACGTGGAGACCCAGTACTTC.